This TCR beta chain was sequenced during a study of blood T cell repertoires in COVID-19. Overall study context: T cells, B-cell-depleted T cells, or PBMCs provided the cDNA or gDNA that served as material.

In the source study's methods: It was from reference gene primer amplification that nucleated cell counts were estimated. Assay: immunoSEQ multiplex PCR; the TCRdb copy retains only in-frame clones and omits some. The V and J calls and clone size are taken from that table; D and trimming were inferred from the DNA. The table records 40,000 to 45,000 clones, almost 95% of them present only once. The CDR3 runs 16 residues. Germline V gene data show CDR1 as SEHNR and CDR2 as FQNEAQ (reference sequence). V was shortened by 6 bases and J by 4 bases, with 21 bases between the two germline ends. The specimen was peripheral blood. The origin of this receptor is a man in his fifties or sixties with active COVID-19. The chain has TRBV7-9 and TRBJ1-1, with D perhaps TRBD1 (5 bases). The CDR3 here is CASRPPSRVNSTEAFF. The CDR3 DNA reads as TGTGCCAGCAGACCCCCCAGCAGGGTTAATAGCACTGAAGCTTTCTTT. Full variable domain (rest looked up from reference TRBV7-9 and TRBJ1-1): DTGVSQNPRHKITKRGQNVTFRCDPISEHNRLYWYRQTLGQGPEFLTYFQNEAQLEKSRLLSDRFSAERPKGSFSTLEIQRTEQGDSAMYLCASRPPSRVNSTEAFFGQGTRLTVV.